The present T cell receptor beta chain was sequenced within a study of cytomegalovirus exposure and HLA in healthy donors. Study-wide results and limits: Cytomegalovirus association was assigned to approximately 160 TCR beta chains. Many donors shared some public TCRs, even though most TCR sequences were rare.

The donors were part of the roughly 120-subject validation cohort, which stood apart from the 666-subject first cohort. The table came from immunoSEQ multiplex PCR; TCRdb's copy has only in-frame clones and leaves some out. This table holds fewer than 200,000 clones, just under 90% found once. The V gene end was trimmed by 4 bases and the J gene end by 7 bases; junction bases not matched to a gene: 5. The CDR3 has 15 residues. CDR1 is MGHRA and CDR2 is YSYEKL in the germline V gene. As to this clone: Its antigen remains unknown.

This receptor was taken from a man between 18 and 35 years old in good health and CMV-seropositive. The specimen sequenced was PBMCs. The V call is TRBV4-1, the J call TRBJ1-4; TRBD1 matches 11 bases. The CDR3 DNA sequence: TGCGCCAGCAGCCCCTTGGACAGGGGGCCTGAAAAACTGTTTTTT. Translation gives CASSPLDRGPEKLFF.